This TCR beta chain came from a study of regulatory T cells in long-lasting Graves disease. Study-wide background: The study counted Graves' disease as persistent given over 5 years of antithyroid drugs and positive TSH receptor antibodies.

With iRepertoire HTBI primers and Arm-PCR of CDR3 regions, TCR beta libraries were built. Via MiXCR, TCRdb re-called the multiplex PCR reads, giving one row per CDR3 protein. This sample has 400,000 or so distinct CDR3 sequences, with about a quarter found just once. The CDR3 is 18 residues long. V was clipped by 7 bases and J by 3 bases; unmatched bases: 15. This clonotype was detected ten times or more. Antigen specificity is unknown. Time point meaning: persistent/refractory GD, antithyroid drugs over 5 years with positive TRAb. Isolated PBMC RNA provided the starting material for the TCR library. Study-level points and caveats: Those with persistent disease had in common more public clonotypes (about 2,700) than new patients (around 910). Accuracy was possibly reduced by small sample size.

Sequencing was performed on peripheral blood mononuclear cells (PBMCs), taken when the disease was refractory, from a patient treated with antithyroid drugs. The sequence came from a female donor with Graves disease. J is TRBJ2-6 and V is TRBV12-3 or TRBV12-4; TRBD2 matches at 7 bases. This CDR3 reads CASTGVGGFVYGANVLTF. In DNA, the CDR3 is TGTGCCAGCACGGGTGTGGGGGGGTTCGTGTATGGGGCCAACGTCCTGACTTTC.